Listed below are T cell receptor beta chains from one sample, sequenced in a study of cytomegalovirus exposure and HLA in healthy donors. Generated by immunoSEQ multiplex PCR, the TCRdb table keeps only in-frame clones and is missing some. The table records 150,000 to 200,000 clones, around 80% of them present only once. Specimen: PBMCs. These receptors all stem from a woman aged 25 to 39 in good health and CMV-seropositive. Both conserved end residues are part of each CDR3. The D gene is left open where the match is weak. A clone size is listed for some rows: how often the clone was seen (once, few, many), or a class if it is expanded.

d_call j_call clone_size v_call cdr3_aa cdr3_nt
TRBD2 TRBJ2-6 - TRBV4-3 CASSQDLFSGGISGANVLTF TGCGCCAGCAGCCAAGACCTCTTTAGCGGGGGGATCTCTGGGGCCAACGTCCTGACTTTC
- TRBJ1-1 - TRBV18 CASSPQGQGGYTEAFF TGTGCCAGCTCACCACAAGGGCAGGGTGGGTACACTGAAGCTTTCTTT
- TRBJ1-1 few TRBV7-9 CASSSGHVNEAFF TGTGCCAGCAGCTCGGGACACGTAAATGAAGCTTTCTTT
- TRBJ1-1 - TRBV6-6 CASSFSVQFEAFF TGTGCCAGCAGTTTCTCGGTTCAGTTTGAAGCTTTCTTT
TRBD2 TRBJ2-7 - TRBV10-3 CAISRGSGRAVYEQYF TGTGCCATCAGCCGAGGGAGCGGGAGGGCAGTCTACGAGCAGTACTTC
TRBD1 TRBJ1-2 once TRBV30 CASQDRGAGGYTF TGTGCCTCCCAAGACAGGGGAGCGGGAGGCTACACCTTC
TRBD1 TRBJ2-3 - TRBV7-8 CASSLAQGAVTDTQYF TGTGCCAGCAGCTTAGCGCAGGGGGCTGTCACAGATACGCAGTATTTT
- TRBJ2-7 - TRBV7-2 CASSLAPGNYEQYF TGTGCCAGCAGTTTAGCTCCAGGGAACTACGAGCAGTACTTC
TRBD1 TRBJ1-1 - TRBV10-2 CASSAGDRPTGAFF TGCGCCAGCAGTGCCGGGGACAGGCCTACCGGAGCTTTCTTT
TRBD2 TRBJ2-7 few TRBV11-2 CASSQAGTSYEQYF TGTGCCAGCAGTCAAGCGGGAACCTCCTACGAGCAGTACTTC
- TRBJ2-2 - TRBV2 CASATSHAGELFF TGTGCCAGCGCCACTAGCCACGCCGGGGAGCTGTTTTTT
- TRBJ2-4 - TRBV30 CAWTNRDGNIQYF TGTGCCTGGACAAACAGGGACGGGAACATTCAGTACTTC
- TRBJ1-5 few TRBV28 CASSGGVHQPQHF TGTGCCTCTTCGGGGGGGGTTCATCAGCCCCAGCATTTT
- TRBJ2-7 - TRBV7-9 CASSLDQTRDEQYF TGTGCCAGCAGCTTAGACCAAACGAGGGACGAGCAGTACTTC
- TRBJ1-2 - TRBV7-8 CASSLVPVSYGYTF TGTGCCAGCAGCTTAGTACCAGTGTCCTATGGCTACACCTTC
- TRBJ2-2 - TRBV5-1 CASIGGSSNTGELFF TGCGCCAGCATCGGGGGTTCCTCGAACACCGGGGAGCTGTTTTTT
TRBD1 TRBJ2-5 - TRBV6-6 CASTNRGQETQYF TGTGCCAGCACCAACAGGGGACAAGAGACCCAGTACTTC
TRBD1 TRBJ1-5 - TRBV6-1 CASTTTGVQPQHF TGTGCCAGCACCACCACAGGGGTTCAGCCCCAGCATTTT
TRBD2 TRBJ2-1 once TRBV5-4 CASSPSGTSGRSSYNEQFF TGTGCCAGCTCTCCCAGCGGGACTAGCGGAAGGAGCTCCTACAATGAGCAGTTCTTC
- TRBJ2-5 once TRBV5-1 CASSLAGLIQETQYF TGCGCCAGCAGCTTGGCCGGACTTATACAAGAGACCCAGTACTTC
TRBD1 TRBJ1-2 - TRBV29-1 CSVDPTGRNYGYTF TGCAGCGTTGATCCGACAGGGAGAAACTATGGCTACACCTTC
- TRBJ1-1 few TRBV15 CATSRTVQNTEAFF TGTGCCACCAGCAGGACAGTCCAGAACACTGAAGCTTTCTTT
TRBD1 TRBJ1-6 - TRBV5-6 CASSPGDRGWNSPLHF TGTGCCAGCAGCCCGGGGGACAGGGGTTGGAATTCACCCCTCCACTTT
- TRBJ2-3 - TRBV7-9 CASSPYWSRGSTDTQYF TGTGCCAGCAGCCCCTATTGGAGTCGGGGGAGCACAGATACGCAGTATTTT
- TRBJ1-4 - TRBV19 CASSRTKTNEKLFF TGTGCCAGTAGTCGAACAAAGACTAATGAAAAACTGTTTTTT
- TRBJ2-2 - TRBV7-9 CASSLTQAPGELFF TGTGCCAGCAGCTTAACACAGGCCCCCGGGGAGCTGTTTTTT
- TRBJ1-4 - TRBV19 CAGQKLGPGEKLFF TGTGCCGGTCAAAAGCTGGGGCCCGGTGAAAAACTGTTTTTT